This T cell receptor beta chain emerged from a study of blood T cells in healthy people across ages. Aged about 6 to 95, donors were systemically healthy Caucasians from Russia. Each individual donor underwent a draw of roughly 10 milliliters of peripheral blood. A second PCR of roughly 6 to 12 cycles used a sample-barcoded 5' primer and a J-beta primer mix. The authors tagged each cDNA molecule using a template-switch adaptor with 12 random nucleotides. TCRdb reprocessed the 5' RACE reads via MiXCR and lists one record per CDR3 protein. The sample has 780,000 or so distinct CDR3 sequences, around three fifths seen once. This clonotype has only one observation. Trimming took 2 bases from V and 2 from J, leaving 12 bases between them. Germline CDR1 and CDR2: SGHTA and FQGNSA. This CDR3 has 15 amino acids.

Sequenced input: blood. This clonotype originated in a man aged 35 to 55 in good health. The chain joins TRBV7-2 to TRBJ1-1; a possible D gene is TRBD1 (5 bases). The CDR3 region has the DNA TGTGCCAGCAGCTTATACGCTGGGGGAAACACTGAAGCTTTCTTT. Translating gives CASSLYAGGNTEAFF.